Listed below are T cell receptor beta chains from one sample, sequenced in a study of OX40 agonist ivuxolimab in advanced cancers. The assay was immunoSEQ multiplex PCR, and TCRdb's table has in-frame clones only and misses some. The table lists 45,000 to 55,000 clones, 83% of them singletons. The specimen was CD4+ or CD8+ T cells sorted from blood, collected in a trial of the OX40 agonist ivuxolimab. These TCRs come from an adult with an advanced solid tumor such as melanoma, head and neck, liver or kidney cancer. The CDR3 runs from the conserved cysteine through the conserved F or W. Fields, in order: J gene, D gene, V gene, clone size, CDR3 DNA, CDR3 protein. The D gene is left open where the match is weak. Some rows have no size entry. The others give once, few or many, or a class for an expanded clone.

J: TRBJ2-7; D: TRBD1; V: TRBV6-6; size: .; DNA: TGTGCCAGCAGGACCTATGCGGCAGGGGGTTCTTGGGAGCAGTACTTC; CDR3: CASRTYAAGGSWEQYF
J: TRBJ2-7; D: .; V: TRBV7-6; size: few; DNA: TGTGCCAGCAGCCAAAGCGACAGAACCTACGAGCAGTACTTC; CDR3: CASSQSDRTYEQYF
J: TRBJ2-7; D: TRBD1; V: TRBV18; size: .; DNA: TGTGCCAGCTCACCCGGGACAGGCTACTACGAGCAGTACTTC; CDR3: CASSPGTGYYEQYF
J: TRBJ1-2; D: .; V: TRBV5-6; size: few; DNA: TGTGCCAGCAGCTTTGACAACTATGGCTACACCTTC; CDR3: CASSFDNYGYTF
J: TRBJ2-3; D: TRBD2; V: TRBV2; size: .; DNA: TGTGCCAGCAGTGAGCGGGGGGGCCCGCCAGATACGCAGTATTTT; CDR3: CASSERGGPPDTQYF
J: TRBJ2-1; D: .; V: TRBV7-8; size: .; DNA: TGTGCCAGCAGGCTCCGGGACAACTCCTACAATGAGCAGTTCTTC; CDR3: CASRLRDNSYNEQFF
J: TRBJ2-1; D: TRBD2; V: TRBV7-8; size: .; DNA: TGTGCCAGCAGCTTAGCGTTAAGCGGGGGGCAGTCGAGGCAGTTCTTC; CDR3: CASSLALSGGQSRQFF
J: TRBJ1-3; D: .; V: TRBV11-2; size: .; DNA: TGTGCCAGCAGCTTATCTGGCTCCGTCTCTGGAAACACCATATATTTT; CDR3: CASSLSGSVSGNTIYF
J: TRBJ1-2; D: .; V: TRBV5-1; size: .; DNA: TGCGCCAGCAGCTTGGAAAGTTTCCCCAACTATGGCTACACCTTC; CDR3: CASSLESFPNYGYTF
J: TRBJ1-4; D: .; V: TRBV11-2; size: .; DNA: TGTGCCAGCAGCTTTTCGGTCGGGGCCGATGCAACTAATGAAAAACTGTTTTTT; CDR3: CASSFSVGADATNEKLFF
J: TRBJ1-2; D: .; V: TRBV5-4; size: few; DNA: TGTGCCAGCATCCAAGAGGGGGTGCGTGGCTACACCTTC; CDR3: CASIQEGVRGYTF
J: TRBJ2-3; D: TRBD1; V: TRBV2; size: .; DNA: TGTGCCAGCAGTGACGACAGGGCAGATACGCAGTATTTT; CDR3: CASSDDRADTQYF
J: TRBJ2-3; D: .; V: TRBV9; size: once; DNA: TGTGCCAGCAGCCCCGGACGGGGTATCACAGATACGCAGTATTTT; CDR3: CASSPGRGITDTQYF
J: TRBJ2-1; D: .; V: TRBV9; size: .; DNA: TGTGCCAGCAGCGTAGTGGAGTACAATGAGCAGTTCTTC; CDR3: CASSVVEYNEQFF
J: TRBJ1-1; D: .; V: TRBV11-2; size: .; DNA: TGTGCCAGCAGCTTCAATATGGGGACCGGGGAACGTGCTTTCTTT; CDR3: CASSFNMGTGERAFF
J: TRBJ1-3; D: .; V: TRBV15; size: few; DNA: TGTGCCACCAGCCCCCTGGAGGGTGCTGGAAACACCATATATTTT; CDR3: CATSPLEGAGNTIYF
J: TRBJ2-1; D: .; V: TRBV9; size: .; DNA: TGTGCCAGCAGCTTCCGGGATCTCTACAATGAGCAGTTCTTC; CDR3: CASSFRDLYNEQFF
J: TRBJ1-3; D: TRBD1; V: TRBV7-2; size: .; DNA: TGTGCCAGCAGCAGACAGGGCATTGGAAACACCATATATTTT; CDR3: CASSRQGIGNTIYF
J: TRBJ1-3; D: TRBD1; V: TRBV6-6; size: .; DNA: TGTGCCAGCAGTCGAGACAGGGATACTGGAAACACCATATATTTT; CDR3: CASSRDRDTGNTIYF
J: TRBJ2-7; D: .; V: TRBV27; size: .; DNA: TGTGCCAGCAGTTTCCGTCAGGGCTACGAGCAGTACTTC; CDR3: CASSFRQGYEQYF
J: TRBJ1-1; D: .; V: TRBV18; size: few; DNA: TGTGCCAGCTCACGGGAAAGGCCAGCTTTCTTT; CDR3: CASSRERPAFF
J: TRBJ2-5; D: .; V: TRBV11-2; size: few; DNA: TGTGCCAGCAGGGACTCAGGGACGGAGACCCAGTACTTC; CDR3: CASRDSGTETQYF
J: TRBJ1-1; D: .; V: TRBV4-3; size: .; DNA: TGCGCCAGCAGCCAAACAACCAGACGGGGGGCGAACACTGAAGCTTTCTTT; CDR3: CASSQTTRRGANTEAFF
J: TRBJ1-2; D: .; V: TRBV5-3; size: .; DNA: TGTGCCAGAAGCCCAGGGGTTGGGGACCAGGACTATGGCTACACCTTC; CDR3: CARSPGVGDQDYGYTF
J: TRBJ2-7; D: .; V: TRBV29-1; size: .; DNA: TGCAGCGTTGAAGAAACAGGGTCGGACGAGCAGTACTTC; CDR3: CSVEETGSDEQYF
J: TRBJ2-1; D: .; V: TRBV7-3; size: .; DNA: TGTGCCAGCAGCCAATCAAGGGAGAGGGAGCAGTTCTTC; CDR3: CASSQSREREQFF
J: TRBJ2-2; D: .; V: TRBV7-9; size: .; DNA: TGTGCCAGCAGCTTAGCAGCCGGATCGACCGGGGAGCTGTTTTTT; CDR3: CASSLAAGSTGELFF
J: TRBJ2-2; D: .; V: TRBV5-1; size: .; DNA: TGCGCCAGCAGCTTGGTCTCGGTGGCCGGGGAGCTGTTTTTT; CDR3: CASSLVSVAGELFF
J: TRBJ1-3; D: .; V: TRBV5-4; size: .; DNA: TGTGCCAGCAGCCCCCAGAGCTCTGGAAACACCATATATTTT; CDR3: CASSPQSSGNTIYF
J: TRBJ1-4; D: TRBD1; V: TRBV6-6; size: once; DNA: TGTGCCAGCAGCAACAGGGGGCCTAATGAAAAACTGTTTTTT; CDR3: CASSNRGPNEKLFF
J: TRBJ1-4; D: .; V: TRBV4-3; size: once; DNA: TGCGCCAGCAGCCAAGACGCGGACAGATCTAATGAAAAACTGTTTTTT; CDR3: CASSQDADRSNEKLFF
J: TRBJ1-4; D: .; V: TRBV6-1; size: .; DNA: TGTGCCAGCAGTCCACTTATTGGGTTTAATGAAAAACTGTTTTTT; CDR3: CASSPLIGFNEKLFF
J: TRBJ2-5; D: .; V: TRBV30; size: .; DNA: TGTGCCTGGAGTGCCCAATACGGCCCAGGGGAGACCCAGTACTTC; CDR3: CAWSAQYGPGETQYF
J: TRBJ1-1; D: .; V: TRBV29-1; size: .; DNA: TGCAGCGTGCTTCACACTGAAGCTTTCTTT; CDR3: CSVLHTEAFF
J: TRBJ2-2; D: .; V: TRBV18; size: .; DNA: TGTGCCAGCTCACCAGGACTTAACACCGGGGAGCTGTTTTTT; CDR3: CASSPGLNTGELFF
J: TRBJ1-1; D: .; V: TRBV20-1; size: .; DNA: TGCAGTGTTCCAGACCACACTGAAGCTTTCTTT; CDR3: CSVPDHTEAFF
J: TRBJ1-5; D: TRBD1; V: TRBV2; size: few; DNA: TGTGCCAGCAACCCGGGACAGGGCCCTCAGCCCCAGCATTTT; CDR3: CASNPGQGPQPQHF
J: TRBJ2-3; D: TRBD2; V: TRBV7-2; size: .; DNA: TGTGCCAGCAGCTTCAAAGCGGGGGGAGGGCGGAATACGCAGTATTTT; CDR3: CASSFKAGGGRNTQYF
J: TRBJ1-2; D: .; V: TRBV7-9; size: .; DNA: TGTGCCAGCAGAATACAGGGAGGCTATGGCTACACCTTC; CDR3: CASRIQGGYGYTF
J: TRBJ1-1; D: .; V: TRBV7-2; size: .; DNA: TGTGCCAGCAGCTTAGCTATGAGAAACACTGAAGCTTTCTTT; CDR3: CASSLAMRNTEAFF
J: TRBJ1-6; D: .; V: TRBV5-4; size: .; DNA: TGTGCCAGCAGTTATGGGGGACCGAACTATAATTCACCCCTCCACTTT; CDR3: CASSYGGPNYNSPLHF
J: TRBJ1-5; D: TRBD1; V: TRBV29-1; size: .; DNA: TGCAGCGTTGGGGACAGGGTGGGTGCTCAGCCCCAGCATTTT; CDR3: CSVGDRVGAQPQHF
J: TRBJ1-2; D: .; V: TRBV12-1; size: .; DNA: TGTGCCACCTTAGGGGCACAGCCAAACTTCTATGGCTACACCTTC; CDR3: CATLGAQPNFYGYTF
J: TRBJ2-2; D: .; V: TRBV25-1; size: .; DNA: TGTGCCAGCAGTGGACAGGGAGGTCCCGGGGAGCTGTTTTTT; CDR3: CASSGQGGPGELFF
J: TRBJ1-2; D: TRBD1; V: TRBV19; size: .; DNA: TGTGCCAGTAGTATCCGACAGGGGGGGAACTATGGCTACACCTTC; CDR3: CASSIRQGGNYGYTF
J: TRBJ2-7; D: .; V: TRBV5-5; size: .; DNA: TGTGCCAGCAGCTTGGAAGCGGAATCTACCTACGAGCAGTACTTC; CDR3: CASSLEAESTYEQYF